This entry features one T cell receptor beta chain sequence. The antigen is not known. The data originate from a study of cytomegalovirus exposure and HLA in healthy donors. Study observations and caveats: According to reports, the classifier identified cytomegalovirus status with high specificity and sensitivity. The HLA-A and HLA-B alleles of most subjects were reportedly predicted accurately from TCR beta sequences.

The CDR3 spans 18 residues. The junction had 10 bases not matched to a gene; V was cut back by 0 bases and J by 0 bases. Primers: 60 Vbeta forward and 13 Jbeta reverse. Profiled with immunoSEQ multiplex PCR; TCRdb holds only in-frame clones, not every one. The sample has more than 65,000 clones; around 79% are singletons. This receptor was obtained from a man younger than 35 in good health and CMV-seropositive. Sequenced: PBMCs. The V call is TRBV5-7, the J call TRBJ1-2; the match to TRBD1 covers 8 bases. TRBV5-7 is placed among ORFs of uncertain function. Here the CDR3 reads CASSLAGAGGGTNYGYTF. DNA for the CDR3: TGTGCCAGCAGCTTGGCCGGGGCAGGGGGCGGAACTAACTATGGCTACACCTTC.